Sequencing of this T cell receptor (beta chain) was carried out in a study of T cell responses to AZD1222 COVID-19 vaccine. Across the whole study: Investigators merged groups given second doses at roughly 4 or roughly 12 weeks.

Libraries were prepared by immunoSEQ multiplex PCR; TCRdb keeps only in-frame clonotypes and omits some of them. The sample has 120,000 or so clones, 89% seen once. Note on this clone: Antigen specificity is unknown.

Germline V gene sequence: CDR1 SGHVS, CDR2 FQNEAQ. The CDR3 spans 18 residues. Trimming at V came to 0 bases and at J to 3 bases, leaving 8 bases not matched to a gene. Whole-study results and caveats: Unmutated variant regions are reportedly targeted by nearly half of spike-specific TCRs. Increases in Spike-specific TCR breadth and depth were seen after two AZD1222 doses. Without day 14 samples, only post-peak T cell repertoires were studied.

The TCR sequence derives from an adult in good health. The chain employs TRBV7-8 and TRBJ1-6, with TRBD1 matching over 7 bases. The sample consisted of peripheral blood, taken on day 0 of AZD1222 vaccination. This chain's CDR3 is CASSLASGQRIYNSPLHF. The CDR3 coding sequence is TGTGCCAGCAGCTTAGCTTCGGGACAGCGGATCTATAATTCACCCCTCCACTTT. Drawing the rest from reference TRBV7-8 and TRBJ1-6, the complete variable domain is GAGVSQSPRYKVAKRGQDVALRCDPISGHVSLFWYQQALGQGPEFLTYFQNEAQLDKSGLPSDRFFAERPEGSVSTLKIQRTQQEDSAVYLCASSLASGQRIYNSPLHFGNGTRLTVT.